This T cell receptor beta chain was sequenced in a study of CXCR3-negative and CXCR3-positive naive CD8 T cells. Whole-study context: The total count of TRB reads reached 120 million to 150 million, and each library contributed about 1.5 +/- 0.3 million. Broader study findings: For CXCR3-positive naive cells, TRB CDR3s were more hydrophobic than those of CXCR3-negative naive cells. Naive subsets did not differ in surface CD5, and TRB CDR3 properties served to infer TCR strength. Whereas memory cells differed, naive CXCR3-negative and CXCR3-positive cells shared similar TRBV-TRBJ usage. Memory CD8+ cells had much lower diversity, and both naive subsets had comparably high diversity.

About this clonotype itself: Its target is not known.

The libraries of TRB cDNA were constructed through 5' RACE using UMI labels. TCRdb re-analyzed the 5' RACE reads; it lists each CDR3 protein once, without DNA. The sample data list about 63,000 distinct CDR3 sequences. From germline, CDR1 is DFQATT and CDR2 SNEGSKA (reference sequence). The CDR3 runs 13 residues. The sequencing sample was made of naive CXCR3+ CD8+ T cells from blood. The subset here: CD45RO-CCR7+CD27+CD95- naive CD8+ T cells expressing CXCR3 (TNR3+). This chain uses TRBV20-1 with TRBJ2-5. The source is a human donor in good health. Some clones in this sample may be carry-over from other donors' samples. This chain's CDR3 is CSARSVLVETQYF.